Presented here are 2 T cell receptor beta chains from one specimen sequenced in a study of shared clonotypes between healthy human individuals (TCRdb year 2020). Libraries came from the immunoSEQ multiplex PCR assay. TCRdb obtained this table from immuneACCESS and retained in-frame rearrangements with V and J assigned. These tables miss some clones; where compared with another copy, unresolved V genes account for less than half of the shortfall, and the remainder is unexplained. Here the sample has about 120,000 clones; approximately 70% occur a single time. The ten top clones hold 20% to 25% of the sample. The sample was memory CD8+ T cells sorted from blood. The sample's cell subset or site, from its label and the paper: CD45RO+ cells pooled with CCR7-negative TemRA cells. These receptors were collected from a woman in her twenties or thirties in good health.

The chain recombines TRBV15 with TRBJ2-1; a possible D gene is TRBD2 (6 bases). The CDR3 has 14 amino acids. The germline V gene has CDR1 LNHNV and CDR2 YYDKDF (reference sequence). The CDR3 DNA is TGTGCAAGTTGGTCGGGACTCTCCTACAATGAGCAGTTCTTC. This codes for CASWSGLSYNEQFF.

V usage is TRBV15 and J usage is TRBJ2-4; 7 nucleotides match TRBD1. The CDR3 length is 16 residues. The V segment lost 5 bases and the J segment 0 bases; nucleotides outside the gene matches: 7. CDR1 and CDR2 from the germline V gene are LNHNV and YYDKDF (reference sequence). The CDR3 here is CATSPRTGVAKNIQYF. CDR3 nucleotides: TGTGCCACCAGCCCCCGGACAGGCGTAGCCAAAAACATTCAGTACTTC.